This T cell receptor beta chain is drawn from a study of cytomegalovirus exposure and HLA in healthy donors. In the PCR, 60 Vbeta and 13 Jbeta primers were used. Method: immunoSEQ multiplex PCR; TCRdb's copy keeps in-frame clones and lacks some. The sample lists about 130,000 clones, approximately 79% occurring once. Germline V gene data show CDR1 as MDHEN and CDR2 as SYDVKM. The CDR3 is made up of 16 amino acids. V shed 2 bases and J shed 3 bases, with 15 bases lying between them. The specimen sequenced was PBMCs. This rearrangement joins TRBV28 to TRBJ2-3; no definite D call. The source is a man aged 25 to 45 in good health and CMV-seronegative. CDR3 in amino acids: CASSLQAGIATDTQYF. The CDR3 nucleotides read TGTGCCAGCAGTTTACAGGCCGGAATTGCGACAGATACGCAGTATTTT.